The 27 T cell receptor beta chains listed next were all sequenced from one sample in a study of vaccination and CD4 T cells after COVID-19. Scientists ran DNA taken from cultured CD4+ T cells through the Oncomine TCR Beta short-read assay for sequencing. TCRdb re-derived calls from the PCR reads in MiXCR, one entry per CDR3 protein. This sample has roughly 16,000 distinct CDR3 sequences, with 44% found just once. No antigen is known for these receptors. Treatment: approximately 9-day PBMC culture with coronavirus spike peptide pools or control peptides (ViraFEST assay). The specimen was CD4+ T cells from blood, cultured in vitro. Receptors originate from a human donor who had recovered from COVID-19.

This chain connects TRBV5-6 to TRBJ1-6; unclear D gene. The CDR3 covers 15 residues. Germline V lookup: CDR1 SGHDT, CDR2 YYEEEE. V dropped 5 bases and J dropped 7 bases, with 16 bases sitting between them. The CDR3 region has the DNA TGTGCCAGCAGTCTTGGATGGGTTCGGAATTCACCCCTCCACTTT. This encodes CASSLGWVRNSPLHF.

This clonotype was counted a few times. V is TRBV19 and J is TRBJ2-5; no clear D. This CDR3 comprises 12 residues. V was trimmed by 1 base and J by 4 bases, leaving 4 bases between them. CDR1 and CDR2 from the germline V gene are LNHDA and SQIVND (reference sequence). The CDR3 DNA reads TGTGCCAGTAGTATAGGGGGAGAGACCCAGTACTTC. Residues: CASSIGGETQYF.

In its sample, this clonotype was seen a few times. V gene TRBV7-9 combines with J gene TRBJ2-2, with a tentative D call TRBD1 (6 bases). Per germline, CDR1 SEHNR and CDR2 FQNEAQ (reference sequence). The length of the CDR3 is 15 residues. Trimming took 7 bases from V and 3 from J, leaving 15 bases between them. CDR3 bases: TGTGCCAGCATTCTCGAGGCAGGGGACACCGGGGAGCTGTTTTTT. Translation: CASILEAGDTGELFF.

The chain recombines TRBV7-9 with TRBJ2-2, with TRBD1 matching over 8 bases. The CDR3 has 16 amino acids. Germline CDR1 SEHNR, CDR2 FQNEAQ (reference sequence). The V gene end was trimmed by 9 bases and the J gene end by 2 bases; junction bases not matched to a gene: 11. The CDR3 DNA reads TGTGCCAGTTTCCCCCCCGACAGGGGAAACACCGGGGAGCTGTTTTTT. Translating it yields CASFPPDRGNTGELFF.

The chain couples TRBV24-1 to TRBJ2-1; TRBD2 aligns across 14 bases. The CDR3 is made up of 17 amino acids. Unmatched junction bases numbered 10, after V lost 3 bases and J lost 10 bases. Germline CDR1 reads KGHDR; CDR2 reads SFDVKD. The CDR3 here is CATSDPGTSGRVGEQFF. CDR3 bases: TGTGCCACCAGTGATCCCGGGACTAGCGGGAGAGTGGGGGAGCAGTTCTTC.

The chain links TRBV5-4 to TRBJ2-2, with 15 bases matching TRBD2. From germline, CDR1 is SGHNT and CDR2 YYREEE (reference sequence). The CDR3 extends over 19 amino acids. V gave up 0 bases and J gave up 6 bases; unmatched junction bases: 9. The CDR3 sequence: CASSLAFGLAGGVAGELFF. The CDR3, as DNA: TGTGCCAGCAGCTTGGCCTTCGGACTAGCGGGAGGGGTAGCCGGGGAGCTGTTTTTT.

A single count supports this clonotype. This sequence joins TRBV18 and TRBJ2-4; perhaps TRBD2 as D (5 bases). Looked up from germline, CDR1 is KGHSH and CDR2 is LQKENI. There are 14 residues in the CDR3. V was cut by 3 bases and J by 3 bases, with 9 bases left in between. The CDR3 spells CASSPGVDKNIQYF. In DNA, the CDR3 is TGTGCCAGCTCACCCGGGGTGGACAAAAACATTCAGTACTTC.

The rearrangement links TRBV6-5 to TRBJ1-1; TRBD1 is a possible D gene (5 bases). V was clipped by 4 bases and J by 7 bases, with 16 bases between them. Germline CDR1 is MNHEY and CDR2 is SVGAGI. The CDR3 loop spans 14 amino acids. CDR3 sequence (DNA): TGTGCCAGCAGTTCAGGGTGGGGGGAAAATGAAGCTTTCTTT. This gives the protein CASSSGWGENEAFF.

The V call is TRBV20-1, the J call TRBJ2-7; tentative D call: TRBD2 (6 bases). V was cut by 2 bases and J by 0 bases, with 14 bases left in between. The CDR3 extends over 15 amino acids. Germline V lookup: CDR1 DFQATT, CDR2 SNEGSKA (reference sequence). The DNA of the CDR3 is TGCAGTGCTAGAACACAAGGAGGGAGCTCCTACGAGCAGTACTTC. This encodes CSARTQGGSSYEQYF.

Written as DNA, the CDR3 is TGTGCCAGCAGCCATCTGACAGGGGAAGGTGGCTACACCTTC. Its protein product is CASSHLTGEGGYTF. This rearrangement joins TRBV4-2 to TRBJ1-2, with TRBD1 identical over 8 bases. The junction had 7 bases not matched to a gene; V was cut back by 3 bases and J by 7 bases. CDR1 is LGHNA and CDR2 is YNFKEQ in the germline V gene. The CDR3 consists of 14 residues.

The V gene is TRBV9, the J gene TRBJ2-1; D is ambiguous. Trimming stripped 0 bases from V and 5 bases from J, with 9 bases between. This CDR3 is 14 amino acids long. Germline V CDR1 and CDR2: SGDLS, YYNGEE. CDR3 sequence (DNA): TGTGCCAGCAGCGTAGGTAGTCGGGACAATGAGCAGTTCTTC. Amino acid sequence: CASSVGSRDNEQFF.

This clonotype was picked up a small number of times. The chain carries TRBV6-5 and TRBJ1-3, with 7 nucleotides matching TRBD1. CDR3 length: 14 residues. Germline CDR1 reads MNHEY; CDR2 reads SVGAGI. V was pared by 0 bases and J by 4 bases, with 0 bases of the junction left unmatched. CDR3 DNA: TGTGCCAGCAGTTACTCGACAGGGGGAAACACCATATATTTT. Residues: CASSYSTGGNTIYF.

This chain joins TRBV10-3 and TRBJ2-5; D may be TRBD1 (8 bases). Between the trimmed V and J ends, which lost 3 bases and 2 bases, there was a span of 13 bases. Germline V gives CDR1 ENHRY, CDR2 SYGVKD. The CDR3 length is 15 residues. The CDR3 DNA is TGTGCCATCAGTGACAGGGGGCGGGGGCAAGAGACCCAGTACTTC. This gives the protein CAISDRGRGQETQYF.

The J gene is TRBJ1-1, the V gene TRBV27; D is undetermined. Between the trimmed V and J ends, which lost 3 bases and 1 base, there was a span of 9 bases. Germline CDR1 MNHEY, CDR2 SMNVEV (reference sequence). There are 14 residues in the CDR3. In DNA, the CDR3 is TGTGCCAGCAGTTTCATGGGGAGGAACACTGAAGCTTTCTTT. It translates to CASSFMGRNTEAFF.

In its sample, this clonotype was seen a few times. The V call is TRBV30, the J call TRBJ2-1, with D perhaps given as TRBD1 or TRBD2 (7 bases each). Germline CDR1 and CDR2: GTSNPN and SVGIG (reference sequence). V lost 2 bases to trimming and J lost 8 bases, with 19 bases between them. CDR3 size: 15 residues. This CDR3 reads CAWSPPGGGLDEQFF. In nucleotides, the CDR3 is TGTGCCTGGAGTCCCCCAGGGGGGGGTTTGGATGAGCAGTTCTTC.

The genes are TRBV7-9 and TRBJ1-5; D gene uncertain. Germline V gene lookup returns CDR1 SEHNR and CDR2 FQNEAQ (reference sequence). The CDR3 is 15 amino acids. Trimming removed 0 bases from V and 0 bases from J, with 6 bases in between. This CDR3 is CASSLAGSSNQPQHF. Here the CDR3 DNA reads TGTGCCAGCAGCTTAGCGGGCAGTAGCAATCAGCCCCAGCATTTT.

V gene TRBV10-3 combines with J gene TRBJ1-2; tentatively, D is TRBD1 (6 bases). The germline gives CDR1 ENHRY, CDR2 SYGVKD. V lost 6 bases and J lost 2, with 16 bases in between. The CDR3 spans 15 residues. CDR3 sequence reads: CAISDLGQLNYGYTF. The CDR3 bases are TGTGCCATCAGCGACCTCGGACAGCTGAACTATGGCTACACCTTC.

This chain's CDR3 is CASSSQTGHLTGSNQPQHF. In DNA, the CDR3 is TGTGCCAGCAGCAGCCAAACGGGACACCTAACGGGCAGCAATCAGCCCCAGCATTTT. The rearrangement joins TRBV21-1 to TRBJ1-5; TRBD1 is taken as the D call from the table, unchecked against the DNA. TRBV21-1 is a listed pseudogene. This CDR3 contains 19 residues.

V and J are TRBV20-1 and TRBJ2-7; D is unclear. Between the trimmed V and J ends, which lost 5 bases and 5 bases, there was a span of 7 bases. CDR1 is DFQATT, CDR2 SNEGSKA, per germline (reference sequence). CDR3 length: 10 residues. CDR3 sequence: CSAYGDEQYF. CDR3 sequence (DNA): TGCAGTGCTTATGGGGACGAGCAGTACTTC.

This clonotype has more than one count but fewer than ten. DNA of the CDR3: TGCAGTGCTAGAGCACTGGCGGGAGCAGGACTCGGGGAGCTGTTTTTT. Its translation is CSARALAGAGLGELFF. This chain links TRBV20-1 with TRBJ2-2; 7 bases are a match to TRBD2. V shed 1 base and J 7 bases; nucleotides not matched to a gene: 12. Germline values: CDR1 DFQATT, CDR2 SNEGSKA (reference sequence). The CDR3 has 16 residues.

This clonotype showed up just a few times. The chain links TRBV5-8 to TRBJ2-2; D is unresolved. CDR3 length equals 16 residues. The ends were cut back, 1 base at V and 5 bases at J, with 15 bases in the middle. Germline loops: CDR1 SGHTS, CDR2 YDEGEE. CDR3 loop: CASSLKSLRLTGELFF. CDR3 bases: TGTGCCAGCAGCTTGAAGTCCCTCCGGCTGACCGGGGAGCTGTTTTTT.

This clonotype has just a few counts. The rearrangement links TRBV27 to TRBJ2-3, with a weak D call TRBD1 (6 bases). The ends were cut back, 1 base at V and 3 bases at J, with 17 bases in the middle. The V gene's germline CDR1 is MNHEY and CDR2 SMNVEV (reference sequence). The length of the CDR3 is 17 residues. The CDR3 DNA follows: TGTGCCAGCAGTTTATTTTATAAACAGGGTATAACAGATACGCAGTATTTT. This codes for CASSLFYKQGITDTQYF.

The CDR3, as DNA: TGTGCCAGCAGCTTTGGGGGGGCTAGCACAGATACGCAGTATTTT. This gives the protein CASSFGGASTDTQYF. J is TRBJ2-3 and V is TRBV7-9; D is possibly TRBD2 (7 bases). Germline CDR1 is SEHNR and CDR2 is FQNEAQ (reference sequence). The CDR3 length is 15 residues. Trimming took 3 bases from V and 0 from J, leaving 10 bases between them.

This clonotype has only a few counts. The genes are TRBV7-3 and TRBJ1-6, with no clear D. The CDR3 covers 16 residues. Germline assignment: CDR1 SGHTA and CDR2 FQGTGA. Trimming took 5 bases from V and 3 from J, leaving 14 bases between them. The CDR3 nucleotides are TGTGCCAGCAGCCCAGATGGACGGGTCTATAATTCACCCCTCCACTTT. Translated, it gives CASSPDGRVYNSPLHF. The whole variable domain, remainder taken from reference TRBV7-3 and TRBJ1-6, is GAGVSQTPSNKVTEKGKYVELRCDPISGHTALYWYRQSLGQGPEFLIYFQGTGAADDSGLPNDRFFAVRPEGSVSTLKIQRTERGDSAVYLCASSPDGRVYNSPLHFGNGTRLTVT.

Only a few counts were recorded for this clonotype. V is TRBV11-3 and J is TRBJ1-1; TRBD1 might be the D (5 bases). Per germline, CDR1 SGHNT and CDR2 YENEEA. V was clipped by 0 bases and J by 5 bases, with 16 bases between them. The CDR3 is 16 amino acids. Written as DNA, the CDR3 is TGTGCCAGCAGCTTAGATGGAAGGGGCGGAAGTACTGAAGCTTTCTTT. It encodes CASSLDGRGGSTEAFF.

This clonotype occurred once. The chain joins TRBV12-3 or TRBV12-4 to TRBJ2-1; 10 bases are a match to TRBD2. The CDR3 covers 13 residues. J was trimmed by 4 bases and V by 7 bases; bases with no gene match: 1. In DNA, the CDR3 is TGTGCCAGCACGACTAGCGGGTACAATGAGCAGTTCTTC. It specifies CASTTSGYNEQFF.

This clonotype was detected a few times. CDR3 in amino acids: CASRSRDGSSYEQYF. The CDR3 region has the DNA TGTGCCAGCCGCAGCCGGGACGGGAGCTCCTACGAGCAGTACTTC. This sequence joins TRBV5-4 and TRBJ2-7, with D perhaps TRBD2 (6 bases). CDR3 length: 15 amino acids. Trimming removed 7 bases from V and 0 bases from J, with 17 bases in between. Per the germline V gene, CDR1 is SGHNT and CDR2 is YYREEE (reference sequence).